Listed here are 13 T cell receptor beta chains from one sample, sequenced in a study of beta chain features in type 1 diabetes. Isolated RNA was reverse transcribed in full, so expressed TCRB transcripts were sequenced. Assay used: immunoSEQ multiplex PCR; TCRdb lists only in-frame clones, some missing. The data contain about 320,000 clones, 13% to 15% of them singletons. Sequenced: central memory CD4+ T cells from blood. All receptors derive from a man younger than 40 in good health.

This clone showed up just a few times. The rearrangement uses TRBV7-8 and TRBJ1-1, with a tentative D call TRBD1 (5 bases). This CDR3 is built from 14 residues. With 2 bases removed from V and 1 base from J, the gap between germline ends came to 8 bases. Germline V CDR1 and CDR2: SGHVS, FQNEAQ. This chain's CDR3 is CASSLWGTNTEAFF. CDR3 nucleotides: TGTGCCAGCAGCTTATGGGGCACGAACACTGAAGCTTTCTTT. The complete variable domain, with remaining parts taken from reference TRBV7-8 and TRBJ1-1, reads GAGVSQSPRYKVAKRGQDVALRCDPISGHVSLFWYQQALGQGPEFLTYFQNEAQLDKSGLPSDRFFAERPEGSVSTLKIQRTQQEDSAVYLCASSLWGTNTEAFFGQGTRLTVV.

The rearrangement joins TRBV19 to TRBJ1-1; a possible D gene is TRBD1 (5 bases). Germline CDR1 reads LNHDA; CDR2 reads SQIVND (reference sequence). There are 14 residues in the CDR3. Trimming took 7 bases from V and 4 from J, leaving 16 bases between them. The CDR3: CASNYGRGGTEAFF. Written as DNA, the CDR3 is TGTGCCAGTAACTACGGCCGGGGCGGCACTGAAGCTTTCTTT.

The V gene is TRBV14, the J gene TRBJ1-6, with D maybe TRBD1 (5 bases). This CDR3 is built from 13 residues. Trimming took 4 bases from V and 10 from J, leaving 11 bases between them. Germline CDR1 is SGHDN and CDR2 is FVKESK. CDR3 amino acids: CASSRREGSPLHF. CDR3 nucleotides: TGTGCCAGCAGCCGCAGGGAAGGCTCACCCCTCCACTTT.

This clone was seen more than once but under ten times. This chain connects TRBV6-5 to TRBJ2-5; D may correspond to TRBD1 or TRBD2 (5 bases each). The CDR3 covers 14 residues. In germline, CDR1 is MNHEY, CDR2 SVGAGI. Trimming pared 7 bases from V and 4 bases from J, leaving 16 bases between. In DNA form, the CDR3 reads TGTGCCAGCACCGTGACTGGGGGTGGAGAGACCCAGTACTTC. This sequence encodes CASTVTGGGETQYF.

This clone occurred a few times. The chain links TRBV5-1 to TRBJ2-3, with TRBD2 matching over 13 bases. Looked up from germline, CDR1 is SGHRS and CDR2 is YFSETQ. V shed 4 bases and J 1 base; nucleotides not matched to a gene: 12. The CDR3 has 19 residues. The CDR3 coding sequence is TGCGCCAGCAGCCCGAGGACTAGCGGGAGCCTGGCCCGCACAGATACGCAGTATTTT. Translation gives CASSPRTSGSLARTDTQYF.

This clone was detected only a few times. The J gene is TRBJ2-5, the V gene TRBV7-2, with 11 bases fitting TRBD2. The CDR3 loop spans 19 amino acids. Per germline, CDR1 SGHTA and CDR2 FQGNSA. The junction had 17 bases not matched to a gene; V was cut back by 6 bases and J by 2 bases. This chain's CDR3 is CASRAYSVTSGSQQETQYF. CDR3 bases: TGTGCCAGCAGAGCTTACTCCGTTACTAGCGGGAGTCAACAAGAGACCCAGTACTTC.

The rearrangement joins TRBV6-6 to TRBJ2-7; D is possibly TRBD2 (5 bases). The CDR3 totals 15 residues. Trimming pared 4 bases from V and 2 bases from J, leaving 15 bases between. Germline lookup yields CDR1 MNHNY and CDR2 SVGAGI (reference sequence). The CDR3 loop is CASSFNYRETYEQYV. The CDR3, as DNA: TGTGCCAGCAGTTTCAATTATAGGGAGACCTACGAGCAGTACGTC.

This clone has more than one count but fewer than ten. This chain links TRBV19 with TRBJ1-5, with TRBD1 identical over 7 bases. The CDR3 runs 15 residues. Trimming at V came to 5 bases and at J to 2 bases, leaving 6 bases not matched to a gene. Per the germline V gene, CDR1 is LNHDA and CDR2 is SQIVND (reference sequence). CDR3 in amino acids: CASSLQGTRNQPQHF. The CDR3 DNA reads TGTGCCAGTAGTCTACAGGGGACGCGCAATCAGCCCCAGCATTTT.

Worth noting for this clone: This CDR3 is also generated by other DNA sequences in the sample. J is TRBJ1-4 and V is TRBV7-9; TRBD1 is a possible D gene (6 bases). Between the trimmed V and J ends, which lost 1 base and 8 bases, there was a span of 8 bases. The CDR3 sequence is 13 residues long. CDR1 is SEHNR and CDR2 is FQNEAQ in the germline V gene (reference sequence). The CDR3 sequence: CASSLGQGEKLFF. The CDR3 DNA follows: TGTGCCAGCAGCTTAGGGCAGGGGGAAAAACTGTTTTTT.

This clone has only a few counts. V and J are TRBV4-3 and TRBJ1-5; D is perhaps TRBD1 (5 bases). V was shortened by 4 bases and J by 6 bases, with 10 bases between the two germline ends. Germline CDR1 and CDR2: LGHNA and YSLEER. The CDR3 runs 13 residues. The CDR3 coding sequence is TGCGCCAGCAGCCTCAGGGAGGGTCAGCCCCAGCATTTT. Protein product: CASSLREGQPQHF.

The chain has TRBV11-2 and TRBJ2-3; the D gene is possibly TRBD2 (8 bases). CDR1 and CDR2 (germline): SGHAT, FQNNGV. V was clipped by 6 bases and J by 2 bases, with 18 bases between them. CDR3 length: 16 residues. The CDR3 spells CASSQGVAGTTDTQYF. CDR3 nucleotide sequence: TGTGCCAGCAGTCAGGGGGTAGCGGGGACCACAGATACGCAGTATTTT. Complete variable domain (other parts from reference TRBV11-2 and TRBJ2-3): EAGVAQSPRYKIIEKRQSVAFWCNPISGHATLYWYQQILGQGPKLLIQFQNNGVVDDSQLPKDRFSAERLKGVDSTLKIQPAKLEDSAVYLCASSQGVAGTTDTQYFGPGTRLTVL.

V and J are TRBV7-9 and TRBJ1-4, with 7 nucleotides matching TRBD1. Looked up from germline, CDR1 is SEHNR and CDR2 is FQNEAQ (reference sequence). Unmatched junction bases numbered 8, after V lost 5 bases and J lost 8 bases. The CDR3 consists of 14 residues. The CDR3 is CASSPTGRGEKLFF. Written as DNA, the CDR3 is TGTGCCAGCAGCCCGACAGGGCGAGGGGAAAAACTGTTTTTT.

This clone has just a few counts. The genes are TRBV5-4 and TRBJ2-4; D is unresolved. Per the germline V gene, CDR1 is SGHNT and CDR2 is YYREEE (reference sequence). The CDR3 consists of 16 residues. The V end was cut by 1 base, the J end by 1 base, with 12 bases between. CDR3 in DNA: TGTGCCAGCAGCTTGAGAGGCGGTGGGGCCAAAAACATTCAGTACTTC. Translation gives CASSLRGGGAKNIQYF.